Shown below are 9 T cell receptor beta chains from a single sample sequenced in a study of blood T cell repertoires in COVID-19. Clones were sequenced by immunoSEQ multiplex PCR, and TCRdb holds only the in-frame ones, with some missing. The profile covers 120,000 or so clones, with about 82% appearing a single time and 16% taken by the ten largest. The sequencing input was peripheral blood. Every receptor here comes from a man aged 55 to 69 with active or convalescent COVID-19.

The V gene is TRBV4-2, the J gene TRBJ2-2; 12 positions agree with TRBD2. The V gene end was trimmed by 3 bases and the J gene end by 6 bases; junction bases not matched to a gene: 11. Germline V gene data show CDR1 as LGHNA and CDR2 as YNFKEQ. This CDR3 contains 18 residues. CDR3 loop: CASSHGWLTSGSPGELFF. The CDR3 DNA reads TGTGCCAGCAGCCACGGTTGGTTGACTAGCGGGAGTCCCGGGGAGCTGTTTTTT.

A remark on this clone: Distinct nucleotide sequences in the sample also encode this CDR3. V and J are TRBV3-1 (or the pseudogene TRBV3-2) and TRBJ2-7; D unresolved. Germline V gene sequence: CDR1 LGHDT, CDR2 YNNKEL (reference sequence). V lost 4 bases and J lost 2, with 9 bases in between. The CDR3 covers 13 residues. The CDR3, as DNA: TGTGCCAGCAGCCGCACAGCAGCCTACGAGCAGTACTTC. Amino acid sequence: CASSRTAAYEQYF.

The rearrangement joins TRBV19 to TRBJ2-7; TRBD1 agrees at 8 bases. The CDR3 covers 15 residues. In germline, CDR1 is LNHDA, CDR2 SQIVND (reference sequence). V was pared by 6 bases and J by 7 bases, with 14 bases of the junction left unmatched. The CDR3 region is CASSITQGADGEQYF. The CDR3 DNA follows: TGTGCCAGTAGCATAACCCAGGGGGCCGACGGGGAGCAGTACTTC.

The CDR3 bases are TGCGCCAGCAGCCAAGATTGGGACAGGGGGGCGATAATCTACGAGCAGTACTTC. Its protein product is CASSQDWDRGAIIYEQYF. This chain uses TRBV4-3 with TRBJ2-7; the match to TRBD1 covers 11 bases. The CDR3 runs to 18 residues. Germline-derived CDR1 and CDR2 are LGHNA and YSLEER. J gave up 3 bases and V 0 bases, and 10 bases lay outside the gene matches.

This chain uses TRBV14 with TRBJ2-7, with 10 bases fitting TRBD1. The length of the CDR3 is 13 residues. The V gene's germline CDR1 is SGHDN and CDR2 FVKESK. The CDR3 bases are TGTGCTAGCCGGGACAGGGGTACCTACGAGCAGTACTTC. Its translation: CASRDRGTYEQYF.

The chain employs TRBV12-3 or TRBV12-4 and TRBJ1-6, with a possible D match to TRBD1 (5 bases). V dropped 6 bases and J dropped 8 bases, with 11 bases sitting between them. This CDR3 has 13 residues. Written as DNA, the CDR3 is TGTGCCAGCAGCCCTAAAGGGGATTCACCCCTCCACTTT. Translation: CASSPKGDSPLHF.

This clone has only a few counts. The chain carries TRBV5-6 and TRBJ2-1, with a possible D match to TRBD2 (6 bases). Germline CDR1 and CDR2: SGHDT and YYEEEE. Trimming removed 0 bases at V and 0 bases at J, with 10 bases between. This CDR3 has 16 residues. The CDR3 sequence: CASSLENGGSYNEQFF. The CDR3 DNA sequence: TGTGCCAGCAGCTTGGAAAACGGGGGCTCCTACAATGAGCAGTTCTTC.

The chain has TRBV24-1 and TRBJ2-3, with TRBD2 identical over 9 bases. Germline CDR1 KGHDR, CDR2 SFDVKD. The CDR3 covers 16 residues. After removal of 6 bases from V and 1 base from J, the junction contained 7 bases not matched to a gene. CDR3 coding DNA: TGTGCCACCAGTATGGGACTAGCATTGGGCACAGATACGCAGTATTTT. This gives the protein CATSMGLALGTDTQYF.

The rearrangement uses TRBV9 and TRBJ2-1; 10 nucleotides agree with TRBD2. CDR1 and CDR2 from the germline V gene are SGDLS and YYNGEE. V lost 3 bases, J lost 4 bases, and 16 bases stayed unmatched. The CDR3 spans 19 residues. CDR3 region: CASSGALAGEFGPYNEQFF. In DNA, the CDR3 is TGTGCCAGCAGCGGGGCCCTAGCGGGAGAATTCGGGCCATACAATGAGCAGTTCTTC.